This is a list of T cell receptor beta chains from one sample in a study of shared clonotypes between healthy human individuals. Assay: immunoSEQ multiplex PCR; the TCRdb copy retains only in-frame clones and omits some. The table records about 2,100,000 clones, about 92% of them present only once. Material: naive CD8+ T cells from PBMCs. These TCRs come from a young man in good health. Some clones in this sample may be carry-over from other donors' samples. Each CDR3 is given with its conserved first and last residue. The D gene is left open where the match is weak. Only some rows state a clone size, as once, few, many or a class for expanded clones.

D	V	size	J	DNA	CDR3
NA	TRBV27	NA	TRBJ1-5	TGTGCCAGCAGCCCTTCCTTCTACAGGGATGGCCAGCCCCAGCATTTT	CASSPSFYRDGQPQHF
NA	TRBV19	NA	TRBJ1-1	TGTGCCAGTAGGGGGGGAGCGGGGACTGAAGCTTTCTTT	CASRGGAGTEAFF
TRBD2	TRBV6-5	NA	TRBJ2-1	TGTGCCAGCAATGCCGGGACTACCTCCTACAATGAGCAGTTCTTC	CASNAGTTSYNEQFF
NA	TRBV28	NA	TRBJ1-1	TGTGCCATCCGGTATTTCGGGCAGAACACTGAAGCTTTCTTT	CAIRYFGQNTEAFF
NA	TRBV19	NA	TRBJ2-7	TGTGCCAGTAGTGGAGGAGACTACGAGCAGTACTTC	CASSGGDYEQYF
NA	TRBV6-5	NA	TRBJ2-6	TGTGCCAGCAGTCAAGACGGTGCTGGGGCCAACGTCCTGACTTTC	CASSQDGAGANVLTF
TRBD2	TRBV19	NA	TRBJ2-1	TGTGCCAGTAGTATTGGGACTAGCTCCTACAATGAGCAGTTCTTC	CASSIGTSSYNEQFF
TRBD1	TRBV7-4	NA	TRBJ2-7	TGTGCCAGCAGCTGTGGACAGGTATGGTACGAGCAGTACTTC	CASSCGQVWYEQYF
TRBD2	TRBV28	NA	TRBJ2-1	TGTGCCAGCAGTTTCAGACTAGCGGGGGGCAATGAGCAGTTCTTC	CASSFRLAGGNEQFF
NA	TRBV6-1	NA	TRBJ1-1	TGTGCCAGCACCCGCATGGGCACTGAAGCTTTCTTT	CASTRMGTEAFF
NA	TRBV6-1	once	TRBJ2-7	TGTGCCAGCAAACAGGGCTACGAGCAGTACTTC	CASKQGYEQYF
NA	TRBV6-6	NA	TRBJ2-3	TGTGCCAGCAGTTATGGGCCCCGCACAGATACGCAGTATTTT	CASSYGPRTDTQYF
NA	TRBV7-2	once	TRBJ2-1	TGTGCCAGCAGCTACCGAAACGGAGAGAGGGGGTACAATGAGCAGTTCTTC	CASSYRNGERGYNEQFF
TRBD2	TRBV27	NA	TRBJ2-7	TGTGCCAGCAGTTTAGGACAGCGGGAGTGGTACGAGCAGTACTTC	CASSLGQREWYEQYF
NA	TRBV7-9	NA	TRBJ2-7	TGTGCCAGCAGCCCGTGGGGCCAACGGGTCGACGAGCAGTACTTC	CASSPWGQRVDEQYF
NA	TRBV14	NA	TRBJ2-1	TGTGCCAGCAGCCACTTGTTTTACAATGAGCAGTTCTTC	CASSHLFYNEQFF
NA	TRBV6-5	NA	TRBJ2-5	TGTGCCAGCAGTTATCGGGCGGGGAGAATAGAGACCCAGTACTTC	CASSYRAGRIETQYF
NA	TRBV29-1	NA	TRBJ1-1	TGCAGCGTTCATGGGGCAGGGGTTGAAGCTTTCTTT	CSVHGAGVEAFF
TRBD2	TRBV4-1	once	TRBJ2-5	TGCGCCAGCAGCCAGCGACTAGCAGCAGAGACCCAGTACTTC	CASSQRLAAETQYF
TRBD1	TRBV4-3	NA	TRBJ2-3	TGCGCCAGCAGCCAAGACCGAAGGGGGCCACTAGGAAGCTCGCAGTATTTT	CASSQDRRGPLGSSQYF
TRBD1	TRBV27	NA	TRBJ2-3	TGTGCCAGCAGTTCGGACAGGGGGCTCGTAGATACGCAGTATTTT	CASSSDRGLVDTQYF
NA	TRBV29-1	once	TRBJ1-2	TGCAGCGTTGAATTTGGGGGGGCTAACTATGGCTACACCTTC	CSVEFGGANYGYTF
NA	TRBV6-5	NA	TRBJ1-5	TGTGCCAGCAGTACGCAGGGGTCCAATCAGCCCCAGCATTTT	CASSTQGSNQPQHF
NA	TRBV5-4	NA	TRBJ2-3	TGTGCCAGCAGCTTGGATGGGGTCCGGGTTGGGACAGATACGCAGTATTTT	CASSLDGVRVGTDTQYF
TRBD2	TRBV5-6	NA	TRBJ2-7	TGTGCCAGCAGCTCTAGGACTAGCGGGATCTACGAGCAGTACTTC	CASSSRTSGIYEQYF